This entry lists 20 T cell receptor beta chains sequenced from one sample in a study of blood T cell repertoires in COVID-19. TCRdb's table, derived via immunoSEQ multiplex PCR, lists solely in-frame clones and lacks some. This table holds under 300,000 clones, roughly 88% found once. Sample: PBMCs or T cells enriched from blood (not recorded which). The receptor source for this set is a woman in her thirties or forties with acute COVID-19.

This chain uses TRBV5-4 with TRBJ1-2, with 12 bases lining up with TRBD1. The CDR3 spans 15 residues. J lost 7 bases, V lost 1 base, and 5 bases had no gene match. Germline CDR1 SGHNT, CDR2 YYREEE (reference sequence). CDR3 residues: CASSLIGTGGFGYTF. The CDR3 nucleotides read TGTGCCAGCAGCTTGATCGGGACAGGGGGCTTTGGCTACACCTTC.

This chain links TRBV5-1 with TRBJ2-7; 8 bases match TRBD1. Trimming removed 7 bases from V and 6 bases from J; junction bases left unmatched: 12. The CDR3 is 14 residues long. CDR1 is SGHRS and CDR2 is YFSETQ in the germline V gene. CDR3 DNA: TGCGCCAGCGGAGGACGACAGGGGTCTCTCGAGCAGTACTTC. It translates to CASGGRQGSLEQYF.

The rearrangement joins TRBV7-9 to TRBJ2-2, with D perhaps TRBD1 (6 bases). V lost 6 bases and J 7 bases, leaving 21 bases between the germline ends. CDR3 size: 16 residues. The germline V gene has CDR1 SEHNR and CDR2 FQNEAQ (reference sequence). CDR3 residues: CASRPRDTLINGELFF. The CDR3 region has the DNA TGTGCCAGCAGACCCCGGGACACACTTATTAACGGGGAGCTGTTTTTT.

The chain links TRBV24-1 to TRBJ2-5; 9 nucleotides agree with TRBD2. The length of the CDR3 is 14 residues. V trimming: 5 bases; J trimming: 5 bases; junction bases outside the gene matches: 5. CDR1 KGHDR and CDR2 SFDVKD come from the germline V gene. The CDR3 DNA reads as TGTGCCACCAGTGGGGCGGGGGGGAGTGAGACCCAGTACTTC. This translates into CATSGAGGSETQYF.

The V call is TRBV7-3, the J call TRBJ2-3, with a weak D call TRBD2 (6 bases). Germline CDR1 reads SGHTA; CDR2 reads FQGTGA. Trimming took 0 bases from V and 2 from J, leaving 9 bases between them. CDR3 size: 15 residues. CDR3 sequence: CASSLTGLFTDTQYF. Written as DNA, the CDR3 is TGTGCCAGCAGCTTAACCGGACTATTCACAGATACGCAGTATTTT.

The V call is TRBV9, the J call TRBJ2-1, with TRBD2 matching over 14 bases. The V gene's germline CDR1 is SGDLS and CDR2 YYNGEE. Germline trimming cut 3 bases from V and 7 bases from J; bases unmatched to any gene: 6. The CDR3 consists of 16 residues. CDR3 region: CASSARLAGGLNEQFF. In DNA, the CDR3 is TGTGCCAGCAGCGCAAGACTAGCGGGGGGGCTTAATGAGCAGTTCTTC.

This clone came up once. This sequence joins TRBV27 and TRBJ2-7, with TRBD1 matching over 8 bases. This CDR3 spans 15 amino acids. Germline CDR1 reads MNHEY; CDR2 reads SMNVEV (reference sequence). Germline trimming cut 1 base from V and 4 bases from J; bases unmatched to any gene: 6. The CDR3 nucleotides are TGTGCCAGCAGTTTATACAGGGGGAACTGGTACGAGCAGTACTTC. The encoded protein is CASSLYRGNWYEQYF.

The rearrangement links TRBV7-2 to TRBJ2-2, with D possibly TRBD2 on 6 matching bases. Germline loops: CDR1 SGHTA, CDR2 FQGNSA. Trimming took 2 bases from V and 0 from J, leaving 10 bases between them. CDR3 length: 16 amino acids. The CDR3 spells CASSLMAGTNTGELFF. CDR3 nucleotides: TGTGCCAGCAGCTTAATGGCGGGGACGAACACCGGGGAGCTGTTTTTT.

The V call is TRBV28, the J call TRBJ1-4; D gene ambiguous. The ends were cut back, 1 base at V and 8 bases at J, with 14 bases in the middle. This CDR3 region has 15 residues. CDR1 and CDR2 (germline): MDHEN, SYDVKM. This CDR3 is CASSLYRETGEKLFF. In DNA, the CDR3 is TGTGCCAGCAGTTTATATAGGGAGACGGGGGAAAAACTGTTTTTT. Supplemented by reference TRBV28 and TRBJ1-4, the full variable domain reads DVKVTQSSRYLVKRTGEKVFLECVQDMDHENMFWYRQDPGLGLRLIYFSYDVKMKEKGDIPEGYSVSREKKERFSLILESASTNQTSMYLCASSLYRETGEKLFFGSGTQLSVL.

The rearrangement uses TRBV7-9 and TRBJ1-6; 8 bases align to TRBD1. The germline V gene encodes CDR1 SEHNR and CDR2 FQNEAQ (reference sequence). V shed 5 bases and J 15 bases; nucleotides not matched to a gene: 9. CDR3 length equals 13 residues. The CDR3 protein is CASSPRTGMGLHF. CDR3 bases: TGTGCCAGCAGCCCAAGGACAGGGATGGGCCTCCACTTT.

This chain joins TRBV19 and TRBJ1-5; possibly TRBD1 for D (5 bases). In germline, CDR1 is LNHDA, CDR2 SQIVND (reference sequence). The CDR3 spans 15 residues. Trimming removed 6 bases from V and 0 bases from J, with 12 bases in between. CDR3 sequence (DNA): TGTGCCAGTAGGCCCGGGGGACCTAGCAATCAGCCCCAGCATTTT. Translation: CASRPGGPSNQPQHF.

The chain recombines TRBV27 with TRBJ1-1, with D hard to call. The germline V gene has CDR1 MNHEY and CDR2 SMNVEV (reference sequence). V shed 3 bases and J shed 4 bases, with 6 bases lying between them. This CDR3 region has 12 residues. The CDR3 bases are TGTGCCAGCAGTTTTTCCGGCACTGAAGCTTTCTTT. Amino acid sequence: CASSFSGTEAFF.

J is TRBJ1-2 and V is TRBV27; 7 bases match TRBD1. V lost 4 bases, J lost 5 bases, and 7 bases stayed unmatched. The CDR3 sequence is 14 residues long. Looked up from germline, CDR1 is MNHEY and CDR2 is SMNVEV (reference sequence). CDR3 sequence reads: CASSSPGQMYGYTF. The CDR3, as DNA: TGTGCCAGCAGTTCCCCGGGACAGATGTATGGCTACACCTTC.

The chain uses TRBV7-2 and TRBJ1-5; perhaps TRBD1 as D (5 bases). Looked up from germline, CDR1 is SGHTA and CDR2 is FQGNSA. This CDR3 is built from 15 residues. Trimming stripped 3 bases from V and 3 bases from J, with 12 bases between. In DNA, the CDR3 is TGTGCCAGCAGCTTTCGGGGGACGGCCAATCAGCCCCAGCATTTT. Its protein product is CASSFRGTANQPQHF.

In this sample, this clone turned up once. The chain links TRBV6-2 or TRBV6-3 to TRBJ2-7; possibly TRBD1 for D (7 bases). V was shortened by 2 bases and J by 1 base, with 12 bases between the two germline ends. CDR1 is MNHEY and CDR2 is SVGEGT in the germline V gene. The CDR3 runs 15 residues. Here the CDR3 DNA reads TGTGCCAGCAGTTACGAGGGGGCGGGATCCTACGAGCAGTACTTC. Protein sequence: CASSYEGAGSYEQYF.

The chain joins TRBV7-2 to TRBJ2-3; TRBD1 matches 7 bases. The length of the CDR3 is 17 residues. Looked up from germline, CDR1 is SGHTA and CDR2 is FQGNSA. The ends lost 3 bases at V and 3 bases at J; junction bases unmatched: 12. The chain's CDR3 is CASSLGQSRGVTDTQYF. In nucleotides, the CDR3 is TGTGCCAGCAGCTTGGGACAGTCCAGGGGAGTTACAGATACGCAGTATTTT. The variable domain in full, with the rest retrieved from reference TRBV7-2 and TRBJ2-3, is GAGVSQSPSNKVTEKGKDVELRCDPISGHTALYWYRQSLGQGLEFLIYFQGNSAPDKSGLPSDRFSAERTGGSVSTLTIQRTQQEDSAVYLCASSLGQSRGVTDTQYFGPGTRLTVL.

This chain joins TRBV19 and TRBJ1-6; D gene uncertain. Germline CDR1 is LNHDA and CDR2 is SQIVND (reference sequence). Deletions cut 6 bases from V and 5 bases from J, with 11 bases between. The length of the CDR3 is 14 residues. CDR3 nucleotide sequence: TGTGCCAGTAGACCCACGGGTAATAATTCACCCCTCCACTTT. Amino acids: CASRPTGNNSPLHF. Full variable domain (outside the CDR3, taken from reference TRBV19 and TRBJ1-6): DGGITQSPKYLFRKEGQNVTLSCEQNLNHDAMYWYRQDPGQGLRLIYYSQIVNDFQKGDIAEGYSVSREKKESFPLTVTSAQKNPTAFYLCASRPTGNNSPLHFGNGTRLTVT.

This chain links TRBV28 with TRBJ2-4; no definite D call. Trimming removed 2 bases at V and 3 bases at J, with 5 bases between. This CDR3 is 13 amino acids long. Germline V gene sequence: CDR1 MDHEN, CDR2 SYDVKM. CDR3 in amino acids: CASSLQVKNIQYF. The CDR3, as DNA: TGTGCCAGCAGTTTACAGGTCAAAAACATTCAGTACTTC.

The gene calls are TRBV5-4 and TRBJ2-5, with 8 bases fitting TRBD1. Unmatched junction bases numbered 10, after V lost 4 bases and J lost 5 bases. Germline-derived CDR1 and CDR2 are SGHNT and YYREEE (reference sequence). The CDR3 has 15 residues. CDR3 sequence: CASSGKDRAGETQYF. The CDR3 DNA reads as TGTGCCAGCAGCGGAAAGGACAGGGCAGGGGAGACCCAGTACTTC.

CDR3 amino acids: CASSPRGGGNQPQHF. CDR3 DNA sequence: TGTGCCAGTAGTCCCCGGGGCGGGGGCAATCAGCCCCAGCATTTT. The chain is built from TRBV19 and TRBJ1-5; D possibly corresponds to TRBD1 (5 bases). Germline lookup yields CDR1 LNHDA and CDR2 SQIVND (reference sequence). This CDR3 contains 15 residues. V lost 5 bases, J lost 2 bases, and 13 bases lay in between.